This T cell receptor beta chain was profiled in a study of OX40 agonist ivuxolimab in advanced cancers. Assay used: immunoSEQ multiplex PCR; TCRdb lists only in-frame clones, some missing. The data show more than 25,000 clones, with under 80% seen just once and 29% held by the top ten. CDR1 MNHEY and CDR2 SMNVEV come from the germline V gene (reference sequence). The CDR3 sequence is 13 residues long. The ends were cut back, 3 bases at V and 8 bases at J, with 13 bases in the middle. This rearrangement joins TRBV27 to TRBJ1-2; D is perhaps TRBD1 (6 bases). This receptor was identified in an adult with an advanced solid tumor such as melanoma, head and neck, liver or kidney cancer. This specimen was CD4+ or CD8+ T cells sorted from blood, taken in a trial of the OX40 agonist ivuxolimab. CDR3 residues: CASSFGGHRGYTF. The CDR3 nucleotides read TGTGCCAGCAGTTTTGGGGGGCATCGGGGCTACACCTTC.